This T cell receptor beta chain appears in the sequencing data of a study of T cell responses to AZD1222 COVID-19 vaccine. TCRdb's table, derived via immunoSEQ multiplex PCR, lists solely in-frame clones and lacks some. The sample lists 100,000 to 120,000 clones; more than 90% were seen once. V was trimmed by 6 bases and J by 0 bases, leaving 17 bases between them. Germline V gene data show CDR1 as MNHNY and CDR2 as SVGAGI (reference sequence). The length of the CDR3 is 16 residues. Study observations and caveats: There were repertoire samples only from the period after the peak T cell response. The donor group comprised mostly white British people and more females; the analysis possibly underestimated clonal diversity. Nearly half of spike-specific TCRs reportedly target unmutated variant regions.

This clone was observed once. Its cognate antigen is unknown. The clonotype comes from an adult who received the AZD1222 COVID-19 vaccine. The sample here was peripheral blood, taken 28 days after the second AZD1222 dose. The J gene is TRBJ1-2, the V gene TRBV6-6; D might be TRBD1 (5 bases). CDR3 DNA sequence: TGTGCCAGCAGCCGACCGCCGCAGGGATCTAACTATGGCTACACCTTC. Translated: CASSRPPQGSNYGYTF.